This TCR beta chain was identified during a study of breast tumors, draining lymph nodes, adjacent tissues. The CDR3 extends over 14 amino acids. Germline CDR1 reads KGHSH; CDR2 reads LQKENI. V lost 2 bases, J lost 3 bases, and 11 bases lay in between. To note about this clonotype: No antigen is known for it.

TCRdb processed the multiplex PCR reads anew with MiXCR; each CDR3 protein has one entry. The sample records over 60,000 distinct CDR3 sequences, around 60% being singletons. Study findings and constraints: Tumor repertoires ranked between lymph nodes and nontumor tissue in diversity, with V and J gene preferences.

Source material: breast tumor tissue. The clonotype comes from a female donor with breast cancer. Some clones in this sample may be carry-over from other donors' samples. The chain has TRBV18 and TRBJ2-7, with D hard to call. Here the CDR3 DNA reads TGTGCCAGCTCACCAGGGTCAACCGGCTACGAGCAGTACTTC. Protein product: CASSPGSTGYEQYF.